The 11 T cell receptor beta chains below were found in one sample sequenced in a study of cytomegalovirus exposure and HLA in healthy donors. PCR primers comprised 60 Vbeta and 13 Jbeta primers. Only in-frame clones appear in the TCRdb table, and some are missing; sequencing was by immunoSEQ multiplex PCR. The sample gives 75,000 to 100,000 clones, 55% to 80% of which show up once; 1.2% is in the top ten. The sample consisted of PBMCs. All receptors come from a female donor in good health and CMV-seronegative.

The V gene is TRBV27, the J gene TRBJ2-7; D gene unclear. Germline-derived CDR1 and CDR2 are MNHEY and SMNVEV (reference sequence). This CDR3 region has 13 residues. Trimming cost V 4 bases and J 0 bases, with 7 bases left between them. The CDR3: CASSSQNSYEQYF. CDR3 nucleotides: TGTGCCAGCAGTTCTCAGAACTCCTACGAGCAGTACTTC.

This clone was counted only a few times. The chain uses TRBV13 and TRBJ2-7; 9 positions agree with TRBD1. The CDR3 contains 15 residues. V lost 4 bases, J lost 3 bases, and 7 bases stayed unmatched. Germline V gene lookup returns CDR1 PRHDT and CDR2 FYEKMQ (reference sequence). The CDR3 coding sequence is TGTGCCAGCAGCTCTCCCGAGGACAGGGGCTACGAGCAGTACTTC. It translates to CASSSPEDRGYEQYF. Drawing the rest from reference TRBV13 and TRBJ2-7, the complete variable domain is AAGVIQSPRHLIKEKRETATLKCYPIPRHDTVYWYQQGPGQDPQFLISFYEKMQSDKGSIPDRFSAQQFSDYHSELNMSSLELGDSALYFCASSSPEDRGYEQYFGPGTRLTVT.

The V gene is TRBV2, the J gene TRBJ2-3, with D perhaps TRBD1 (5 bases). V was cut by 3 bases and J by 3 bases, with 13 bases left in between. The length of the CDR3 is 15 residues. Per the germline V gene, CDR1 is SNHLY and CDR2 is FYNNEI. The CDR3: CASSEGLHRTDTQYF. The CDR3 region has the DNA TGTGCCAGCAGTGAGGGGCTCCACCGTACAGATACGCAGTATTTT.

The V and J genes are TRBV4-2 and TRBJ2-1; D uncertain. Germline V gives CDR1 LGHNA, CDR2 YNFKEQ. The CDR3 is 14 residues long. V shed 4 bases and J shed 4 bases, with 11 bases lying between them. The CDR3 sequence: CASSRPNQYNEQFF. CDR3 bases: TGTGCCAGCAGCCGCCCGAACCAGTACAATGAGCAGTTCTTC.

This sequence joins TRBV6-4 and TRBJ2-3; 7 nucleotides agree with TRBD2. The germline CDR1 and CDR2 sequences are MRHNA and SNTAGT. After removal of 6 bases from V and 4 bases from J, the junction contained 10 bases not matched to a gene. The length of the CDR3 is 15 residues. The CDR3 bases are TGTGCCAGCAGCTTCCGGGCGGGAGAGGCAGATACGCAGTATTTT. Protein: CASSFRAGEADTQYF.

This clone was counted only a few times. The J gene is TRBJ2-1, the V gene TRBV27, with unresolved D. Trimming stripped 8 bases from V and 4 bases from J, with 9 bases between. CDR3 length equals 12 residues. The germline V gene encodes CDR1 MNHEY and CDR2 SMNVEV (reference sequence). In DNA, the CDR3 is TGTGCCAGCGCCCCCAGGTACAATGAGCAGTTCTTC. As protein: CASAPRYNEQFF.

The chain uses TRBV27 and TRBJ2-1; 13 bases are shared with TRBD2. The CDR3 is 16 amino acids. Germline trimming cut 4 bases from V and 6 bases from J; bases unmatched to any gene: 6. Germline V CDR1 and CDR2: MNHEY, SMNVEV (reference sequence). The DNA for the CDR3 is TGTGCCAGCAGTTCCCTACTAGCGGGGGGGCTCAATGAGCAGTTCTTC. It translates to CASSSLLAGGLNEQFF.

The chain has TRBV5-4 and TRBJ1-4; 7 nucleotides align to TRBD1. Trimming at V came to 0 bases and at J to 2 bases, leaving 7 bases not matched to a gene. This CDR3 region has 17 residues. Germline CDR1 and CDR2: SGHNT and YYREEE (reference sequence). The CDR3, as DNA: TGTGCCAGCAGCTTGGGACAGGGAGAACGCACTAATGAAAAACTGTTTTTT. Translated, it gives CASSLGQGERTNEKLFF.

CDR3 nucleotides: TGTGCCAGCAGCTTGCCGGGACTAGCGGGAACCTCCCTCGGGAATGAGCAGTTCTTC. Amino acids: CASSLPGLAGTSLGNEQFF. The V call is TRBV5-6, the J call TRBJ2-1; TRBD2 matches 13 bases. The CDR3 is made up of 19 amino acids. With 1 base clipped from V and 7 bases from J, the junction kept 14 bases outside the gene matches. The V gene's germline CDR1 is SGHDT and CDR2 YYEEEE.

This chain links TRBV28 with TRBJ1-1; D not resolved. The CDR3 is 18 residues long. V was pared by 2 bases and J by 3 bases, with 22 bases between. Germline assignment: CDR1 MDHEN and CDR2 SYDVKM. CDR3 bases: TGTGCCAGCAGTTTAACGGGGTATGGCTATAGTAGCGACACTGAAGCTTTCTTT. It encodes CASSLTGYGYSSDTEAFF.

This clone came up many times. V gene TRBV6-1 combines with J gene TRBJ2-7, with TRBD2 matching over 8 bases. CDR1 and CDR2 from the germline V gene are MNHNS and SASEGT. V shed 2 bases and J 1 base; nucleotides not matched to a gene: 4. The CDR3 contains 15 residues. The DNA of the CDR3 is TGTGCCAGCAGTGAAAGTTCTAGCGGGTCCTACGAGCAGTACTTC. Amino acid sequence: CASSESSSGSYEQYF.